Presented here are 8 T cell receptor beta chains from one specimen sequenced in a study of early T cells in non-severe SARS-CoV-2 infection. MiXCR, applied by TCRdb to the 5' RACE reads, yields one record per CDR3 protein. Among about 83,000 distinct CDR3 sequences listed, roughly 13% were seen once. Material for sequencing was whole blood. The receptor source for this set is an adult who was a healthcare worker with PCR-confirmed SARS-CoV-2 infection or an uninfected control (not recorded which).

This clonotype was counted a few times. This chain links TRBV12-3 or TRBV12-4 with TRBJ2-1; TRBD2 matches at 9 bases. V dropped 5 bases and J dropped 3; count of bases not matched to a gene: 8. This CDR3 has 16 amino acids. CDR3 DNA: TGTGCCAGCAGTGGGTATAGCGGGGGCGTCTACAATGAGCAGTTCTTC. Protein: CASSGYSGGVYNEQFF.

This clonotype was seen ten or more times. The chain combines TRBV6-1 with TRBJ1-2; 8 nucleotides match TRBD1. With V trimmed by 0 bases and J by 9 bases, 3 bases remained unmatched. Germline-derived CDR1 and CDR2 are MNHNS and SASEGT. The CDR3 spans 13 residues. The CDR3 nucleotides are TGTGCCAGCAGTGAAGCGACAGGGGACAGCTACACCTTC. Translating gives CASSEATGDSYTF.

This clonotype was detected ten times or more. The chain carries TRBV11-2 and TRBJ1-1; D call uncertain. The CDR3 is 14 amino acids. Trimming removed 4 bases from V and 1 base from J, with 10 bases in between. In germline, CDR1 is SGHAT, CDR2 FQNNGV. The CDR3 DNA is TGTGCCAGCAGCTCCACCGACGGGAACACTGAAGCTTTCTTT. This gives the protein CASSSTDGNTEAFF.

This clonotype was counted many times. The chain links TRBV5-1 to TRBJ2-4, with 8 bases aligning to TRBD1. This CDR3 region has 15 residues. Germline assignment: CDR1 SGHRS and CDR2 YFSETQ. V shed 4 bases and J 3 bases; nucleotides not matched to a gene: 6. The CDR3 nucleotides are TGCGCCAGCAGCCCCGGACAGGGCGGCAAAAACATTCAGTACTTC. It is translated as CASSPGQGGKNIQYF.

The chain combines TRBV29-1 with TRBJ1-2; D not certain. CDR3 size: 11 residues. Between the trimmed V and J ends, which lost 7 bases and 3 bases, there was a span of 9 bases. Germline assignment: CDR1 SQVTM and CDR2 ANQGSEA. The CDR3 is CSAANYYGYTF. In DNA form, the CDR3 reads TGCAGCGCCGCTAACTACTATGGCTACACCTTC.

The CDR3 DNA follows: TGTGCCAGCAGAACCAGGGGCTCAGAGACCCAGTACTTC. It specifies CASRTRGSETQYF. This chain connects TRBV12-3 or TRBV12-4 to TRBJ2-5, with D perhaps matching TRBD1 (6 bases). CDR3 size: 13 residues. The V and J ends lost 6 bases and 4 bases respectively, with 12 bases between them.

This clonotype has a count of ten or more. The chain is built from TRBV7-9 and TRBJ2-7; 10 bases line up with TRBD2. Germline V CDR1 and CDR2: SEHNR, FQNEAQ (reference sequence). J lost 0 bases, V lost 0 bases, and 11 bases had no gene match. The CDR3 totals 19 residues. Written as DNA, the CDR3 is TGTGCCAGCAGCTTAGCGGGGGCTAGCGGGGGCCTCAGCTCCTACGAGCAGTACTTC. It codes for CASSLAGASGGLSSYEQYF.

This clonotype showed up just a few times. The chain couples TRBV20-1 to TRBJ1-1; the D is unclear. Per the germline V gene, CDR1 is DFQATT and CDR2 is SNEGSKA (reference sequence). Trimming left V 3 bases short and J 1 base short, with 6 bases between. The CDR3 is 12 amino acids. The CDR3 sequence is CSASLRNTEAFF. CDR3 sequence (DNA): TGCAGTGCTAGTCTGCGGAACACTGAAGCTTTCTTT.